Listed here are 3 T cell receptor beta chains from one sample, sequenced in a study of T-cell reconstitution after alpha-beta-depleted transplantation in children. As it was prepared, the TCRbeta library received unique molecular identifiers. TCRdb independently ran MiXCR on the PCR reads; one entry per CDR3 protein. The top ten hold 2% to 2.5% of the sample, which has some 350,000 distinct CDR3 sequences, approximately 10% seen once. Source: PBMCs from the stem cell graft donor, taken from the stem cell graft. These receptors were obtained from a human donor who donated a stem cell graft to a child with acute lymphoblastic leukemia.

This clonotype was found a few times. The gene calls are TRBV29-1 and TRBJ2-1; maybe TRBD2 (6 bases). The CDR3 extends over 13 amino acids. V was clipped by 6 bases and J by 0 bases, with 9 bases between them. Germline loops: CDR1 SQVTM, CDR2 ANQGSEA. DNA for the CDR3: TGCAGCGTGTTAGCGGCCTCCTACAATGAGCAGTTCTTC. Amino acid sequence: CSVLAASYNEQFF.

This clonotype has only a few counts. The chain carries TRBV5-1 and TRBJ2-7; D call uncertain. V lost 0 bases and J 7 bases, leaving 11 bases between the germline ends. The germline V gene encodes CDR1 SGHRS and CDR2 YFSETQ. The CDR3 spans 13 residues. The CDR3 DNA reads TGCGCCAGCAGCTTGGAGGTAGGGCCGGAGCAGTACTTC. This translates into CASSLEVGPEQYF.

The chain uses TRBV20-1 and TRBJ2-7; D is unclear. V was cut by 3 bases and J by 3 bases, with 3 bases left in between. Germline CDR1 reads DFQATT; CDR2 reads SNEGSKA (reference sequence). There are 10 residues in the CDR3. CDR3 loop: CSASYYEQYF. DNA of the CDR3: TGCAGTGCTAGCTACTACGAGCAGTACTTC.